The text below deals with one T cell receptor beta chain. This record comes from a study of human T cells and chemical hapten exposure. With 0 bases clipped from V and 1 base from J, the junction kept 6 bases outside the gene matches. The CDR3 is 17 amino acids. CDR1 MGHRA and CDR2 YSYEKL come from the germline V gene. Original handling: TCRs per sample had a median of roughly 96,000 and ranged from roughly 20,000 to 690,600. A single record per CDR3 protein comes from TCRdb applying MiXCR to the RACE reads. The V and J calls reflect TCRdb's pipeline rather than the authors' work. The sample yields 95,000 or so distinct CDR3 sequences, over 9.5% seen once. The time point is: patch test 2, 6 weeks after DPC sensitization. The sample's treatment: therapeutic diphenylcyclopropenone sensitization with weekly scalp DPC.

The specimen comprised whole blood, sampled in connection with sensitization to the hapten diphenylcyclopropenone (DPC). The chain couples TRBV4-1 to TRBJ2-3, with TRBD2 matching 8 bases. The TCR comes from a woman aged 40-49 years with alopecia areata. Some clones in this sample may be carry-over from other donors' samples. The DNA for the CDR3 is TGCGCCAGCAGCCAAGATGAAGCACTAGCGGGCACAGATACGCAGTATTTT. Protein product: CASSQDEALAGTDTQYF.